This T cell receptor beta chain was captured in a study of radiation and T cells in renal cell carcinoma (dated by TCRdb to 2018 to 2020). Looking at the study overall: TCR beta sequencing covered some 55 samples in total, comprising around 26 tumors and about 27 peripheral blood samples. The last blood draw happened 4 weeks after radiation, timed to coincide with nephrectomy. Across all 53 samples, 4,000,000 or so unique CDR3 nucleotide sequences encoding 2,658,974 unique CDR3 amino acid sequences were identified.

Following the manufacturer's recommendations, the immunoSEQ kit was used to generate TCR beta libraries from genomic DNA. To prepare libraries, a first multiplex PCR with proprietary primers was run, followed by a second PCR that added unique barcodes, and a bead cleanup was done after each round. A positive control reaction and a negative control reaction, both provided in the kit, were run with every batch of samples. The final libraries were assessed on an Agilent 4200 TapeStation D1000 ScreenTape, pooled by volume, and quantified by qPCR. Sequencing was performed on an Illumina NextSeq500 using a MidOutput 150-cycle cartridge, with 156 Read1 cycles, 15 Index1 cycles, and the kit custom primers. The pooled library was loaded at roughly 1 pM, and approximately 20% PhiX control was spiked in. The paper's data handling went like this. Vendor-processed data were analyzed in R, with a clonotype defined as all T cells sharing the same CDR3 nucleotide sequence. In the clone abundance analyses, frequencies were normalized to the 10,000 most abundant clones in each sample. Public T cell clones, averaging fewer than five per sample, were removed before analysis. Tumor-enriched and baseline blood-enriched clonotypes were defined by at least a 32-fold difference in abundance between compartments. Clonotypes expanded or contracted between blood time points were identified with a beta-binomial differential abundance model. Tumor-blood repertoire similarity was measured with the Baroni-Urbani and Buser coefficient, and groups were compared using two-tailed Wilcoxon tests in R. Sourced from immuneACCESS, this table was stored by TCRdb with only in-frame sequences that have V and J called. A share of the clones is absent; for the studies checked, an unresolved V gene accounts for under half, and the remainder has no known explanation. That table supplies the V and J calls and clone size; D and trimming were determined from the DNA. This sample comprises over 90,000 clones, about 79% of them detected only once. The leading ten clones occupy less than 7.5% of the sample.

The time point label corresponds to: blood 4 weeks post-SBRT, at nephrectomy. Interpreted using the paper, the treatment or condition label stands for: 15 Gy SBRT to primary tumor, nephrectomy 4 weeks later. The samples were drawn from a clinical trial, where primary renal cell carcinomas were treated with 15 Gy of stereotactic body radiation therapy and then removed by nephrectomy 4 weeks afterward. Serial peripheral blood from radiation-treated patients was sampled at baseline, 2 weeks and 4 weeks after SBRT to track tumor-enriched clonotypes. Every patient's renal cell carcinoma showed clear cell pathology. The QIAamp DNA Blood Mini Kit (Qiagen) was used to prepare genomic DNA for TCR sequencing. The analyses included just those samples that passed every quality control check. Overall study results and their limits: In blood, the top tumor clonotypes increased from baseline to 2 weeks after radiation and then shrank by 4 weeks, which suggests a temporary expansion of tumor-resident clones. Because pretreatment tumor biopsies were not available, the study could not determine whether clonotypes were already present within the tumor at baseline. Changes in the blood repertoire were not tracked past 4 weeks after treatment. Because the trial had a single-armed design, the trial could not examine how radiation dose or scheduling affected the TCR repertoire.

A word on this clone: The target of this receptor is not known. It has no much larger one-base neighbor in the sample; base qualities were not kept.

This specimen consisted of blood, obtained from a patient whose treatment included radiotherapy and nephrectomy. This TCR derives from a man aged 55 to 70 with renal cell carcinoma.

The DNA sequence is TGTGCCAGTAGTAAACTAGCGGGAGACCAAGAGACCCAGTACTTC. Translated, this gives CASSKLAGDQETQYF. The chain is assembled from TRBV19 and TRBJ2-5; TRBD2 agrees with 11 junctional bases. Germline trimming: 4 bases from V, 0 bases from J; junction bases outside gene matches: 1. From the germline V gene (reference sequence), CDR1 is LNHDA and CDR2 is SQIVND. Reading from cysteine to phenylalanine, the CDR3 counts 15 amino acids. Only the CDR3 part of the read is kept: 45 bases, read in frame from the first base.